The present T cell receptor beta chain was sequenced within a study of OX40 agonist ivuxolimab in advanced cancers. Worth noting for this clone: Its antigen remains unidentified.

Samples of blood were obtained at baseline, on cycle 4 day 1, and on cycle 7 day 1. Findings and limits, study-wide: CD4+ and CD8+ T cells in blood underwent clonal expansion by week 6 at 0.1 to 3.0 mg/kg. CD8+ T cells showed, on average, more clonal expansion than CD4+ cells.

Germline values: CDR1 MGHDK, CDR2 SYGVNS. V shed 3 bases, J shed 7 bases, and the junction held 3 bases outside the gene matches. This CDR3 contains 14 residues. Produced via immunoSEQ multiplex PCR; TCRdb's table is partial and in-frame only. In the table there are some 86,000 clones, about 94% of which are singletons. The starting material was CD4+ or CD8+ T cells sorted from blood, obtained in a trial of the OX40 agonist ivuxolimab. The source is an adult with an advanced solid tumor such as melanoma, head and neck, liver or kidney cancer. This chain connects TRBV25-1 to TRBJ1-4, with TRBD1 identical over 9 bases. The CDR3 DNA reads TGTGCCAGCAGTGAGACAGGGGGAGTTGAAAAACTGTTTTTT. Translating it yields CASSETGGVEKLFF.